This T cell receptor (beta chain) was sequenced during a study of cytomegalovirus exposure and HLA in healthy donors (dated by TCRdb to the late 2010s). With respect to the entire study: An earlier analysis of roughly 500 of the donors reported approximately 300 Gb of sequence data and 117 million unique TCR beta sequences from about 179 million T cells. An early release that covered about 600 HLA-typed donors contained around 330 gigabases of sequencing data and approximately 85 million unique TCR sequences. Of the roughly 430 genotyped donors, around 81% fell in the genetic ancestry cluster associated with self-reported Caucasian donors. The aim of the study was to test whether cataloging public T cell receptors could identify signatures of past pathogen exposure. Using immunosequencing, the study profiled T cell repertoires from some 670 subjects and related those repertoires to cytomegalovirus serostatus. In addition to the first cohort of 666 subjects, a separate validation cohort of approximately 130 different subjects was used. The study combined high-throughput TCR immunosequencing, statistical association of individual TCRs with disease status, and machine learning to predict cytomegalovirus infection status. To study patterns of TCR occurrence, a later analysis re-analyzed previously published TCR beta repertoires from 500 to 850 donors and added high-resolution HLA genotyping. Rather than drawing on any new phenotypic data, the later analysis identified candidate immune exposures from TCR beta sequences and the way those sequences occurred across donors. In an earlier analysis of 550 to 700 of the donors, high-throughput TCR beta sequencing was used to judge whether each TCR beta V gene segment behaved as functional or pseudogenic. Alongside the repertoire data, information on donor age, sex, ethnicity and CMV serostatus was compiled. In a later genetic analysis, genome-wide SNP genotypes for about three fifths of the 666 donors were used, and that subset was treated as a discovery cohort. All discovery cohort repertoires had been generated using a single sequencing platform. Both class I and class II loci were covered by HLA typing, at four-digit resolution. The number of typed donors differed by locus: about 620-640 for A, B, C, DRB1 and DQB1; some 500 for DQA1; 606 for DPA1; and some 450 for DPB1. Several DR-DQ haplotypes were treated as single units for association and clustering because of strong linkage in the cohort. Across 398 genotyped donors of the cohort, an average of approximately 240,000 unique TCR beta nucleotide sequences per donor were sequenced, and roughly 18% of those sequences were non-productive. Overall study outcomes, separate from this receptor: This cohort had only TCR beta chains sequenced, and the lack of alpha or paired-chain data limited which features could be detected. Because the 87-base-pair reads could not distinguish some IMGT-functional V segments, including TRBV6-2 and TRBV6-3, those segments were excluded. Because HLA typing was unavailable for some donors at each locus, only the typed subset was used in association tests. Three of the identified cytomegalovirus-associated TCR beta chains were confirmed in vitro to be specific for cytomegalovirus antigens. In both the original and validation cohorts, the classifier was reported to diagnose cytomegalovirus status with high specificity and sensitivity. In the study, some 160 TCR beta chains were listed as associated with cytomegalovirus. Because counts were too low, about 15 rarely observed V segments, including chromosome 9 orphons, were left out of the earlier analysis of over 550 of the donors. Across donors, most TCR sequences were observed very rarely, whereas some public TCRs were present in many individuals. According to a later analysis, most CMV-associated TCR beta chains appeared to be HLA-restricted, and the HLA associations seemed to be driven largely by CMV exposure. Compared with equally common non-associated chains, HLA-associated TCR beta chains in a later analysis were more clonally expanded and had lower generation probabilities. Broadly in line with IMGT annotations, most TCR beta V segments showed up in productive rearrangements about 87% or about 30% of the time in an earlier analysis of some 590 of the donors. In a later genetic analysis, fewer N-insertions in productive TCRs were reported among donors in an Asian-associated ancestry cluster than the roughly 700-donor mean. Immune exposure information for the cohort was limited to CMV serostatus. Presence/absence analyses assumed roughly uniform sequencing depth across donors, an assumption that may not hold. In a later analysis, several top co-occurrence clusters were reported to appear linked to parvovirus B19, influenza, CMV and Epstein-Barr virus. At a false discovery rate of 0.05, a later analysis linked approximately 18,000 TCR beta sequences to specific HLA alleles. According to the authors, the approach could potentially be generalized to other disease states and immunological phenotypes. A cluster of highly shared sequence variants was judged likely to represent a technical artifact of the sequencing pipeline. A further reported finding was that TCR beta sequences accurately predicted the HLA-A and HLA-B alleles for most subjects in the first cohort. A later genetic analysis associated a missense DCLRE1C variant with V-gene and J-gene trimming of TCR beta chains, and an independent cohort replicated the association. Correlated functional status among segregating V segments might be attributable to linkage disequilibrium, but an unknown experimental factor could not be ruled out. In a later analysis, TCR association rates were found to vary across HLA loci, with the most associated TCRs seen for DRB1 alleles and the fewest for HLA-C alleles. Assigning TCR associations to individual alleles was difficult when HLA alleles, especially DR and DQ, strongly co-occurred.

The cohort consisted of 670 or so healthy bone marrow donors. Cohort members were all nominally healthy when sampled, although unrecorded immune exposures were likely present. The donor was CMV seronegative and belonged to the group of over 300 seronegative cohort members. A peripheral blood sample was provided by each donor, and peripheral blood mononuclear cells were used for TCR beta sequencing. The Qiagen DNeasy Blood Extraction Kit was used to extract genomic DNA from the blood cell samples. The germline V and J ends show losses of 3 bases and 4 bases respectively, and no gene match explains 3 bases of the junction. CDR1 and CDR2, per the germline V gene, are SGHRS and YFSETQ. The CDR3 numbers 13 residues from cysteine through phenylalanine. CDR3 DNA is the only sequence kept; it has 39 bases, read in frame from the first base. The method behind the library was the immunoSEQ multiplex PCR assay. A mixture of 60 forward primers for TCR Vbeta segments and 13 reverse primers for TCR Jbeta segments was used in the multiplex PCR. Amplification of the CDR3 region of rearranged TCR beta genes was performed with a multiplex PCR assay on genomic DNA. The Illumina HiSeq System was used to sequence the amplified TCR beta libraries as 87-base-pair reads. From the authors' description of their analysis: A later analysis counted tens of millions of unique TCR beta chains across the 500 to 850 repertoires, and 10 million to 11 million of these chains were shared by at least two donors. Raw reads were error-corrected and collapsed into unique sequences with a nearest-neighbor algorithm that merged closely related sequences to remove PCR and sequencing errors. Alignment of CDR3 sequences to IMGT reference sequences was used to assign V, D and J gene segments. Each retained sequence needed at least a six-nucleotide match to both a V gene segment and a J gene segment. Rearrangements were classified as productive when the CDR3 lacked stop codons and remained in frame with V and J, and all other rearrangements were classified as non-productive. CDR3 was defined according to IMGT convention as the region running from the second conserved V-encoded cysteine to the conserved J-encoded phenylalanine. The earlier analysis of about 610 of the donors excluded sequences that lacked an unambiguous match to a single V gene segment. In an earlier analysis of approximately 550 of the donors, V segments were called functional above 56.7% productive rearrangements and were called segregating when the between-donor standard deviation exceeded 5%. A statistical classification framework was built to diagnose cytomegalovirus status from the catalog of TCR beta chain sequences. A later analysis assigned V and J genes by comparing TCR nucleotide sequences with IMGT/GENE-DB human TR gene sequences. Using the TCRdist pipeline, a later analysis assigned CDR3 sequences along with most-parsimonious VDJ recombination scenarios. A later analysis defined each TCR beta chain by its CDR3 amino acid sequence plus V-gene family, and excluded reads lacking a unique V-gene family. As a way to deal with suspected cross-contamination and a sequencing artifact, a later analysis dropped over 550 nucleotide sequences that were highly shared and had low generation probability. A later analysis calculated a clonal expansion index for each public chain from normalized within-repertoire ranks of inferred template counts. In a later analysis, generation probabilities were computed with a VDJ recombination model fitted to out-of-frame rearrangements, and the resulting probabilities were checked against IGoR. A later analysis scored TCR-TCR, TCR-HLA and TCR-CMV co-occurrence with hypergeometric tests, applying a repertoire-size bias correction to TCR pairs. A later analysis estimated false discovery rates by permuting HLA or CMV assignments 20 times. In a later analysis, co-occurring TCRs were grouped using DBSCAN, with TCRdist sequence similarity added in when clustering inside HLA-allele-positive subsets. Repertoires with fewer than 30,000 or more than 120,000 public chains were left out of co-occurrence clustering, as were four to six repertoires with anomalous nucleotide sharing. TCRdb obtained this table from immuneACCESS and retained in-frame rearrangements with V and J assigned. These tables miss some clones; where compared with another copy, unresolved V genes account for less than half of the shortfall, and the remainder is unexplained. V and J calls and clone size follow that table, whereas D and trimming were derived from the DNA. This sample comprises some 150,000 clones, 75% of them detected only once. The leading ten clones occupy 2.5% to 4% of the sample.

The table lists this clone with a count of one. Which antigen it targets is not known. No per-base quality is available; no much larger clone lies one base away. The sequence derives from a man in his forties in good health and CMV-seronegative. What was sequenced was PBMCs. This chain is built from TRBV5-1 and TRBJ1-2; 7 nucleotides in the junction match TRBD1. The bases read TGCGCCAGCAGCTCCCAGGGGGGCTATGGCTACACCTTC. Its translation reads: CASSSQGGYGYTF.